A single sample gave rise to the 13 T cell receptor beta chains below, sequenced in a study of blood T cells in healthy people across ages. It was with a sample-barcoded 5' primer and a J-beta primer mix that a second PCR of about 6 to 12 cycles was run. MiXCR, run by TCRdb on the 5' RACE reads, gives a single entry per CDR3 protein. Seen here are 850,000 or so distinct CDR3 sequences, about 28% observed once, and the top ten hold roughly a sixth. Material for sequencing was blood. These receptors were obtained from a woman older than 75 in good health.

V and J are TRBV3-1 and TRBJ2-7, with D uncertain. Germline V gives CDR1 LGHDT, CDR2 YNNKEL (reference sequence). The ends were cut back, 1 base at V and 0 bases at J, with 16 bases in the middle. The CDR3 loop spans 17 amino acids. Here the CDR3 DNA reads TGTGCCAGCAGCCAAGTCGGAGATAACCGGCCCTCCTACGAGCAGTACTTC. Translated: CASSQVGDNRPSYEQYF.

As for this clonotype: The junction and the germline gene differ at one end; a read error may be behind it. The chain has TRBV7-2 and TRBJ1-2, with 12 nucleotides matching TRBD1. The V gene's germline CDR1 is SGHTA and CDR2 FQGNSA. The CDR3 contains 15 residues. The CDR3 sequence is CVSSLAGTGGYGYIF. CDR3 coding DNA: TGTGTCAGCAGCTTAGCCGGGACAGGGGGCTATGGCTACATCTTC. Full variable domain (rest looked up from reference TRBV7-2 and TRBJ1-2): GAGVSQSPSNKVTEKGKDVELRCDPISGHTALYWYRQSLGQGLEFLIYFQGNSAPDKSGLPSDRFSAERTGGSVSTLTIQRTQQEDSAVYLCVSSLAGTGGYGYIFGSGTRLTVV.

In this sample, this clonotype turned up many times. The genes are TRBV20-1 and TRBJ2-3; D is undetermined. From germline, CDR1 is DFQATT and CDR2 SNEGSKA (reference sequence). This CDR3 comprises 17 residues. The V gene lost 3 bases and the J gene lost 0 bases, with 19 bases spanning the gap. CDR3 nucleotide sequence: TGCAGTGCTAGTCTTAGGCCCTTGTTCTCTAGCACAGATACGCAGTATTTT. Amino acid sequence: CSASLRPLFSSTDTQYF.

This clonotype was observed many times. V and J are TRBV6-2 or TRBV6-3 and TRBJ2-7; TRBD2 might be the D (6 bases). V gave up 8 bases and J gave up 1 base, with 12 bases separating them. Germline V gives CDR1 MNHEY, CDR2 SVGEGT. This CDR3 has 13 residues. CDR3 protein: CASGGTRSYEQYF. The CDR3 region has the DNA TGTGCCAGCGGGGGGACTCGATCCTACGAGCAGTACTTC.

V gene TRBV20-1 combines with J gene TRBJ1-2; D possibly corresponds to TRBD1 (5 bases). V lost 5 bases to trimming and J lost 0 bases, with 13 bases between them. Germline V lookup: CDR1 DFQATT, CDR2 SNEGSKA (reference sequence). This CDR3 comprises 14 residues. This chain's CDR3 is CSAAGQGSNYGYTF. The CDR3 DNA follows: TGCAGTGCTGCGGGGCAGGGCTCTAACTATGGCTACACCTTC.

This clonotype has just a few counts. V and J are TRBV4-3 and TRBJ1-1, with D unresolved. The CDR3 sequence is 15 residues long. V lost 1 base to trimming and J lost 3 bases, with 12 bases between them. Germline CDR1 reads LGHNA; CDR2 reads YSLEER. CDR3 coding DNA: TGCGCCAGCAGCCAAGGATTGGGCATAGACACTGAAGCTTTCTTT. It translates to CASSQGLGIDTEAFF.

This chain joins TRBV11-1 and TRBJ2-1, with 8 bases aligning to TRBD2. Unmatched junction bases numbered 7, after V lost 5 bases and J lost 4 bases. The CDR3 runs to 15 residues. Germline lookup yields CDR1 SGHAT and CDR2 FQDESV (reference sequence). The CDR3 sequence: CASSERGTKYNEQFF. CDR3 in DNA: TGTGCCAGCAGCGAGCGGGGGACCAAGTACAATGAGCAGTTCTTC.

A word on this clonotype: A much larger clone is a single base away; this may be a read error. This chain links TRBV20-1 with TRBJ2-3; 9 bases agree with TRBD1. The CDR3 loop spans 14 amino acids. Germline CDR1 and CDR2: DFQATT and SNEGSKA (reference sequence). After removal of 3 bases from V and 4 bases from J, the junction contained 5 bases not matched to a gene. CDR3 nucleotide sequence: TGCAGTGCTAGGGGACAGGGAGTGGCAGATACGCAGTATTTT. Protein sequence: CSARGQGVADTQYF.

The rearrangement links TRBV5-5 to TRBJ2-6, with D possibly being TRBD1 or TRBD2 (5 bases each). V was shortened by 7 bases and J by 0 bases, with 20 bases between the two germline ends. The germline CDR1 and CDR2 sequences are SGHKS and YYEKEE (reference sequence). CDR3 length: 18 residues. The CDR3 DNA is TGTGCCAGCGGCCGAACCGGGACGGATTTCTCTGGGGCCAACGTCCTGACTTTC. Its protein is CASGRTGTDFSGANVLTF.

This clonotype has ten or more counts. The chain has TRBV4-2 and TRBJ1-5, with D maybe TRBD1 (5 bases). The germline CDR1 and CDR2 sequences are LGHNA and YNFKEQ. The V gene lost 4 bases and the J gene lost 7 bases, with 23 bases spanning the gap. The CDR3 loop spans 17 amino acids. Here the CDR3 DNA reads TGTGCCAGCAGCCGGGAATTCGGGACTCAGGGCTACCAGCCCCAGCATTTT. Protein product: CASSREFGTQGYQPQHF.

This clonotype was found many times. V usage is TRBV11-2 and J usage is TRBJ2-3; TRBD1 agrees at 12 bases. This CDR3 is 14 amino acids long. V lost 8 bases and J lost 6; bases outside the gene matches: 6. CDR1 and CDR2 from the germline V gene are SGHAT and FQNNGV. As DNA, the CDR3 is TGTGCCAGCGGGGACAGGGGGCTCGGGGATACGCAGTATTTT. Encoded protein: CASGDRGLGDTQYF.

This clonotype was recorded a few times. V and J are TRBV29-1 and TRBJ1-1; D gene unclear. Trimming took 0 bases from V and 4 from J, leaving 3 bases between them. The germline CDR1 and CDR2 sequences are SQVTM and ANQGSEA. The CDR3 length is 11 residues. The CDR3 loop is CSVEDLTEAFF. DNA for the CDR3: TGCAGCGTTGAAGATCTCACTGAAGCTTTCTTT.

V usage is TRBV4-3 and J usage is TRBJ2-2; TRBD2 matches 12 bases. The CDR3 is 19 residues long. The V segment lost 0 bases and the J segment 7 bases; nucleotides outside the gene matches: 12. The germline gives CDR1 LGHNA, CDR2 YSLEER. The CDR3 coding sequence is TGCGCCAGCAGCCAAGATCGAAAGTCGACTAGCGGGGGTTACGGGGAGCTGTTTTTT. Protein product: CASSQDRKSTSGGYGELFF.